This TCR beta chain stems from a study of cytomegalovirus exposure and HLA in healthy donors. On the study more broadly: Among about 179 million T cells, an earlier analysis found 117 million unique TCR beta sequences.

Regarding this clone: Its antigen remains unknown.

The germline V gene encodes CDR1 SGHNT and CDR2 YENEEA. The CDR3 has 16 residues. The V end was cut by 5 bases, the J end by 2 bases, with 17 bases between. This PCR relied on a set of 60 Vbeta primers and 13 Jbeta primers. Method: immunoSEQ multiplex PCR; TCRdb's copy keeps in-frame clones and lacks some. The sample consists of about 160,000 clones, just over 75% of them appearing once. Overall study results and limits: Some highly shared sequence variants likely arose as a pipeline artifact. Several V segments, TRBV6-2 and TRBV6-3 among them, could not be told apart and were dropped.

This chain joins TRBV11-3 and TRBJ2-3; D possibly corresponds to TRBD1 (6 bases). This sequence was found in a woman aged 40 to 50 in good health and CMV-seronegative. The specimen was PBMCs. The CDR3 spells CASSALGQGNTDTQYF. CDR3 in DNA: TGTGCCAGCAGCGCCCTGGGCCAGGGGAACACAGATACGCAGTATTTT.